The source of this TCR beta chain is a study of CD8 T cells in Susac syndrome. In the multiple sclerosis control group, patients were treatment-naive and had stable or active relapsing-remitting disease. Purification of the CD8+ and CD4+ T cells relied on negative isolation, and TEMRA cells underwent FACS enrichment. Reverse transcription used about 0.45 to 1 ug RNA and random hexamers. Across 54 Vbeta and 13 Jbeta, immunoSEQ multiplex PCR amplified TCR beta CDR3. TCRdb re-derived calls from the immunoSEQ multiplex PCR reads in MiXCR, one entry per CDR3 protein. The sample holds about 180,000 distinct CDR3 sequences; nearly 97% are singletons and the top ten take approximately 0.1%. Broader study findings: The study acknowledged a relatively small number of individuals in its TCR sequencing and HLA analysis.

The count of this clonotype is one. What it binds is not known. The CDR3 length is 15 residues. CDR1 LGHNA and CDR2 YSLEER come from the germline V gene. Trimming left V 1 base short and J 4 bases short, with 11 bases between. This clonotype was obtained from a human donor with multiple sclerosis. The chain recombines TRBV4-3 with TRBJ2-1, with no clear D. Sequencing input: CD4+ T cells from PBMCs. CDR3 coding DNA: TGCGCCAGCAGCCAAGCCTGGCGTTCTTACAATGAGCAGTTCTTC. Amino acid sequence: CASSQAWRSYNEQFF.